These 24 T cell receptor beta chains share one sample of origin, sequenced in a study of blood T cell repertoires in COVID-19. The assay was immunoSEQ multiplex PCR, and TCRdb's table has in-frame clones only and misses some. This table holds tens of thousands of clones, roughly 78% found once. The sample taken for sequencing was peripheral blood. These receptor sequences come from a man between 60 and 70 years old with acute or convalescent COVID-19.

The chain is built from TRBV24-1 and TRBJ2-1; 12 bases fit TRBD2. The CDR3 totals 19 residues. CDR1 is KGHDR and CDR2 is SFDVKD in the germline V gene. V was pared by 4 bases and J by 0 bases, with 9 bases of the junction left unmatched. As DNA, the CDR3 is TGTGCCACCAGTGACCCTAGGACTAGCGGGAACCCCTCCTACAATGAGCAGTTCTTC. It is translated as CATSDPRTSGNPSYNEQFF.

Of note for this clone: A read error may account for a junction end that differs from germline. The chain links TRBV4-3 to TRBJ2-3; the match to TRBD2 covers 9 bases. This CDR3 is built from 16 residues. Germline V gene data show CDR1 as LGHNA and CDR2 as YSLEER. This CDR3 reads CASSLAGASGAETQYF. CDR3 sequence (DNA): TGCGCCAGCAGCCTAGCCGGGGCTAGCGGGGCAGAGACGCAGTATTTT.

The chain has TRBV5-6 and TRBJ1-2; D ambiguous. The CDR3 is 14 residues long. Between the trimmed V and J ends, which lost 0 bases and 7 bases, there was a span of 13 bases. CDR1 and CDR2 from the germline V gene are SGHDT and YYEEEE. CDR3 sequence: CASSLDAPEGGYTF. CDR3 nucleotide sequence: TGTGCCAGCAGCTTGGATGCCCCAGAGGGTGGCTACACCTTC.

The sample holds one count of this clone. The same CDR3 also results from other DNA sequences found in this sample. This sequence joins TRBV5-1 and TRBJ2-2; possible D gene TRBD2, 6 bases. Per germline, CDR1 SGHRS and CDR2 YFSETQ. CDR3 length: 15 residues. With 0 bases removed from V and 5 bases from J, the gap between germline ends came to 11 bases. The CDR3 sequence: CASSLGLVGTGELFF. The CDR3 DNA is TGCGCCAGCAGCTTGGGACTAGTGGGAACCGGGGAGCTGTTTTTT.

The chain employs TRBV19 and TRBJ2-5; D is unclear. From germline, CDR1 is LNHDA and CDR2 SQIVND (reference sequence). The V end was cut by 4 bases, the J end by 0 bases, with 6 bases between. The CDR3 runs 13 residues. CDR3 in amino acids: CASSSSNQETQYF. In nucleotides, the CDR3 is TGTGCCAGTAGTAGTAGTAACCAAGAGACCCAGTACTTC.

The chain uses TRBV28 and TRBJ2-3; D is unresolved. The CDR3 loop spans 13 amino acids. With 2 bases removed from V and 10 bases from J, the gap between germline ends came to 13 bases. Germline lookup yields CDR1 MDHEN and CDR2 SYDVKM. CDR3 residues: CASSLPHEVAQYF. The CDR3 coding sequence is TGTGCCAGCAGTTTACCCCACGAGGTAGCGCAGTATTTT.

V is TRBV6-5 and J is TRBJ2-5, with D possibly TRBD2 on 6 matching bases. Trimming stripped 6 bases from V and 4 bases from J, with 18 bases between. The CDR3 has 15 residues. CDR1 MNHEY and CDR2 SVGAGI come from the germline V gene. The CDR3 sequence is CASSPGGAGTETQYF. CDR3 DNA: TGTGCCAGCAGCCCAGGTGGGGCGGGGACAGAGACCCAGTACTTC.

This clone is a singleton in its sample. The chain carries TRBV4-3 and TRBJ1-1; D unclear. The CDR3 is made up of 15 amino acids. Trimming cost V 4 bases and J 3 bases, with 15 bases left between them. The germline V gene encodes CDR1 LGHNA and CDR2 YSLEER. CDR3 residues: CASSPGPGQHTEAFF. In DNA, the CDR3 is TGCGCCAGCAGCCCCGGCCCAGGCCAGCACACTGAAGCTTTCTTT.

This chain links TRBV7-8 with TRBJ2-7; tentatively, D is TRBD1 (6 bases). Germline V gene lookup returns CDR1 SGHVS and CDR2 FQNEAQ. V shed 3 bases and J shed 7 bases, with 13 bases lying between them. The CDR3 consists of 13 residues. The CDR3 DNA is TGTGCCAGCAGCTTCCGACAGGAAAGGGAGCAGTACTTC. It specifies CASSFRQEREQYF. Variable domain in full (rest from reference TRBV7-8 and TRBJ2-7): GAGVSQSPRYKVAKRGQDVALRCDPISGHVSLFWYQQALGQGPEFLTYFQNEAQLDKSGLPSDRFFAERPEGSVSTLKIQRTQQEDSAVYLCASSFRQEREQYFGPGTRLTVT.

The rearrangement links TRBV4-2 to TRBJ2-7; D perhaps matches TRBD1 (5 bases). V was shortened by 1 base and J by 4 bases, with 11 bases between the two germline ends. There are 14 residues in the CDR3. CDR1 and CDR2 (germline): LGHNA, YNFKEQ. The CDR3 loop is CASSQVGELYEQYF. In DNA form, the CDR3 reads TGTGCCAGCAGCCAAGTAGGGGAACTATACGAGCAGTACTTC.

The V and J genes are TRBV12-5 and TRBJ1-1, with 7 bases matching TRBD1. CDR1 LGHNT and CDR2 FRNRAP come from the germline V gene. This CDR3 has 16 amino acids. Germline trimming cut 7 bases from V and 1 base from J; bases unmatched to any gene: 12. This chain's CDR3 is CASATGRGQGNTEAFF. CDR3 bases: TGTGCTAGTGCCACAGGTAGGGGGCAGGGGAACACTGAAGCTTTCTTT.

V gene TRBV10-1 combines with J gene TRBJ2-1; perhaps TRBD2 as D (5 bases). CDR1 and CDR2 from the germline V gene are WNHNN and SYGVQD (reference sequence). This CDR3 contains 13 residues. Trimming left V 7 bases short and J 5 bases short, with 12 bases between. CDR3 region: CASKGGPNNEQFF. The CDR3 DNA reads as TGCGCCAGCAAAGGCGGGCCAAACAATGAGCAGTTCTTC.

J is TRBJ2-5 and V is TRBV4-3, with TRBD2 identical over 9 bases. This CDR3 is 18 amino acids long. Per germline, CDR1 LGHNA and CDR2 YSLEER. The V segment lost 1 base and the J segment 5 bases; nucleotides outside the gene matches: 14. CDR3 amino acids: CASSQGWLAGAQGETQYF. The CDR3 DNA reads as TGCGCCAGCAGCCAAGGATGGTTAGCGGGGGCCCAGGGGGAGACCCAGTACTTC.

The chain recombines TRBV2 with TRBJ2-3; 13 bases match TRBD2. Germline values: CDR1 SNHLY, CDR2 FYNNEI. Trimming took 5 bases from V and 6 from J; bases not matched to a gene: 5. The CDR3 loop spans 15 amino acids. The CDR3 here is CASSRLAGGGDTQYF. The CDR3 DNA is TGTGCCAGCAGTCGACTAGCGGGAGGAGGGGATACGCAGTATTTT.

This clone was seen just once. DNA for the CDR3: TGTGCCAGCAGTTCAGGGGGCGCCTATGGCTACACCTTC. It yields the protein CASSSGGAYGYTF. The V and J genes are TRBV5-6 and TRBJ1-2, with 8 positions matching TRBD1. The length of the CDR3 is 13 residues. V lost 5 bases to trimming and J lost 4 bases; unmatched junction nucleotides: 4. Looked up from germline, CDR1 is SGHDT and CDR2 is YYEEEE.

The V call is TRBV18, the J call TRBJ2-5, with 9 nucleotides matching TRBD1. Per the germline V gene, CDR1 is KGHSH and CDR2 is LQKENI. The CDR3 extends over 14 amino acids. The V segment lost 5 bases and the J segment 5 bases; nucleotides outside the gene matches: 6. The CDR3, as DNA: TGTGCCAGCTCAGATCAACAGGGGGCGGAGACCCAGTACTTC. Protein sequence: CASSDQQGAETQYF.

This clone was found a few times. In DNA form, the CDR3 reads TGTGCCAGCAGCCGGACTAGCGGGAGGGCCAATACGCAGTATTTT. Protein sequence: CASSRTSGRANTQYF. The rearrangement uses TRBV5-6 and TRBJ2-3, with 15 bases identical to TRBD2. CDR3 length equals 15 residues. The trim removed 4 bases at V and 7 bases at J, leaving 4 bases unmatched. Germline-derived CDR1 and CDR2 are SGHDT and YYEEEE.

The CDR3 DNA follows: TGCGCCAGCAGCTTGGGGACAGGGTACTATGGCTACACCTTC. Its translation is CASSLGTGYYGYTF. The chain carries TRBV5-1 and TRBJ1-2; 8 bases are shared with TRBD1. The CDR3 is 14 residues long. Germline lookup yields CDR1 SGHRS and CDR2 YFSETQ. The junction had 1 base not matched to a gene; V was cut back by 0 bases and J by 3 bases.

CDR3 loop: CASSLRDTQYF. In DNA, the CDR3 is TGCGCCAGCAGCTTGAGAGATACCCAGTACTTC. The chain recombines TRBV5-1 with TRBJ2-5; D uncertain. There are 11 residues in the CDR3. Trimming took off 1 base at V and 8 bases at J, with 6 bases between the two ends. Germline-derived CDR1 and CDR2 are SGHRS and YFSETQ.

The V and J genes are TRBV29-1 and TRBJ2-1; TRBD2 aligns across 8 bases. Germline values: CDR1 SQVTM, CDR2 ANQGSEA. The junction had 5 bases not matched to a gene; V was cut back by 6 bases and J by 4 bases. CDR3 size: 13 residues. CDR3 sequence: CSVAGGVYNEQFF. DNA of the CDR3: TGCAGCGTGGCGGGGGGCGTTTACAATGAGCAGTTCTTC.

The chain joins TRBV28 to TRBJ2-3, with a possible D match to TRBD2 (6 bases). CDR1 and CDR2 from the germline V gene are MDHEN and SYDVKM. CDR3 length: 12 amino acids. Trimming shortened V by 5 bases and J by 10 bases, and 13 bases separated the two germline ends. The CDR3 protein is CASSLLREAQYF. In DNA, the CDR3 is TGTGCCAGCAGTCTACTGAGGGAGGCGCAGTATTTT.

The chain employs TRBV5-8 and TRBJ2-3; perhaps TRBD1 as D (6 bases). This CDR3 is built from 15 residues. Trimming left V 1 base short and J 2 bases short, with 11 bases between. Germline values: CDR1 SGHTS, CDR2 YDEGEE. CDR3 coding DNA: TGTGCCAGCAGCTTGACAGGGTCCACCACAGATACGCAGTATTTT. This sequence encodes CASSLTGSTTDTQYF.

The chain couples TRBV6-5 to TRBJ2-7; 8 bases fit TRBD1. Germline assignment: CDR1 MNHEY and CDR2 SVGAGI. V gave up 2 bases and J gave up 2 bases; unmatched junction bases: 2. The CDR3 consists of 14 residues. The CDR3 DNA follows: TGTGCCAGCAGTTACAACAGGGGGACCTACGAGCAGTACTTC. It codes for CASSYNRGTYEQYF.

The chain employs TRBV5-6 and TRBJ2-7; tentatively, D is TRBD1 (7 bases). Germline lookup yields CDR1 SGHDT and CDR2 YYEEEE. The V and J ends lost 4 bases and 7 bases respectively, with 9 bases between them. The CDR3 sequence is 11 residues long. The CDR3 here is CASSQGGEQYF. DNA of the CDR3: TGTGCCAGCAGCCAGGGGGGAGAGCAGTACTTC.